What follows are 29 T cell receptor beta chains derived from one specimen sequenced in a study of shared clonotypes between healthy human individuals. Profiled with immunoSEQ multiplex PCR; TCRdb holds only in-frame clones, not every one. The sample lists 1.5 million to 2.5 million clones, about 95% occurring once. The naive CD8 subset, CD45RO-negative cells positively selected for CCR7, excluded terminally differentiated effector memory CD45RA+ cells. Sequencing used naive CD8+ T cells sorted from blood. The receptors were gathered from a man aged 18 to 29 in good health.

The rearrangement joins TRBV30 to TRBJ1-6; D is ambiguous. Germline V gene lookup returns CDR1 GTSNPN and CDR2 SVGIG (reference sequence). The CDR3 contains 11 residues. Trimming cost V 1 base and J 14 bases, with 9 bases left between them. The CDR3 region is CAWSADAALHF. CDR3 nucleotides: TGTGCCTGGAGTGCGGATGCTGCCCTCCACTTT. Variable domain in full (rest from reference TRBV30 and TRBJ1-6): SQTIHQWPATLVQPVGSPLSLECTVEGTSNPNLYWYRQAAGRGLQLLFYSVGIGQISSEVPQNLSASRPQDRQFILSSKKLLLSDSGFYLCAWSADAALHFGNGTRLTVT.

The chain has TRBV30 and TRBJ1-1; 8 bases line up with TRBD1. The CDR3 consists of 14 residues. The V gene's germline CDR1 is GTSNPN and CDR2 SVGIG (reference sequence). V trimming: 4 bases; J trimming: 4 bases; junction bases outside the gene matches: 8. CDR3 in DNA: TGTGCCTGGACTTTCGGACAGGGAGTCACTGAAGCTTTCTTT. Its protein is CAWTFGQGVTEAFF. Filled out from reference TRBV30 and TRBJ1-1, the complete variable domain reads SQTIHQWPATLVQPVGSPLSLECTVEGTSNPNLYWYRQAAGRGLQLLFYSVGIGQISSEVPQNLSASRPQDRQFILSSKKLLLSDSGFYLCAWTFGQGVTEAFFGQGTRLTVV.

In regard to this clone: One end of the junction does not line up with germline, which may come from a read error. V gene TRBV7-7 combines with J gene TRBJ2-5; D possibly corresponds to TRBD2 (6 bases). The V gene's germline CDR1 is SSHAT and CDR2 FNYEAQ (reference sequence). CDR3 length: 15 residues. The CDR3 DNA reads TGTGCTAGCAGCTTAGCGGCAGCCATACAAGAGACCCAGTACTTC. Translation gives CASSLAAAIQETQYF.

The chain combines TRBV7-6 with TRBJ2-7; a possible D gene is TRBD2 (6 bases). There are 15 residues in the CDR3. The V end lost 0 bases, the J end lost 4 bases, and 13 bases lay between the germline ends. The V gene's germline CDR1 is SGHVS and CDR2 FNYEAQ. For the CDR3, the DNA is TGTGCCAGCAGCTTAGCAGGTGACGGGAGTTACGAGCAGTACTTC. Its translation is CASSLAGDGSYEQYF.

CDR3 coding DNA: TGTGCCAGCAGCACGGGCGGGGGGACAGATACGCAGTATTTT. Translating gives CASSTGGGTDTQYF. This chain uses TRBV7-6 with TRBJ2-3, with TRBD2 matching over 8 bases. CDR3 size: 14 residues. The junction had 4 bases not matched to a gene; V was cut back by 5 bases and J by 3 bases. Per germline, CDR1 SGHVS and CDR2 FNYEAQ.

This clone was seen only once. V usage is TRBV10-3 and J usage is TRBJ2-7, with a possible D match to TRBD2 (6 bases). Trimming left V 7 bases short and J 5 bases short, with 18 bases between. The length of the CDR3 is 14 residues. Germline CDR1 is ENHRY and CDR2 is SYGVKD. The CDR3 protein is CAITAPGEPHEQYF. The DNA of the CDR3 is TGTGCCATCACCGCTCCGGGGGAACCCCACGAGCAGTACTTC.

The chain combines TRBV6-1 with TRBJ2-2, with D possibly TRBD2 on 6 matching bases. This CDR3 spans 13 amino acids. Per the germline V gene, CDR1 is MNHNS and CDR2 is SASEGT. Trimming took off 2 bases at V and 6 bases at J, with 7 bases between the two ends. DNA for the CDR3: TGTGCCAGCAGTGAACTAGCGCCCGGGGAGCTGTTTTTT. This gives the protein CASSELAPGELFF.

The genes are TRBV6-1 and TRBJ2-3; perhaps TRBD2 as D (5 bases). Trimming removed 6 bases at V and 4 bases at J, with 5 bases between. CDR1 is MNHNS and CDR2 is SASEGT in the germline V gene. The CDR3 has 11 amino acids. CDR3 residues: CASRGADTQYF. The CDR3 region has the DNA TGTGCCAGCAGGGGAGCAGATACGCAGTATTTT.

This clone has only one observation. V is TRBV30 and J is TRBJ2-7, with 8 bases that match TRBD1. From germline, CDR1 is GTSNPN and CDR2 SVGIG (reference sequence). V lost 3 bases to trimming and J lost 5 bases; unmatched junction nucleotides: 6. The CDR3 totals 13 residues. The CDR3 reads CAWSSGGRNEQYF. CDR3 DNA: TGTGCCTGGAGCTCAGGGGGCCGGAACGAGCAGTACTTC.

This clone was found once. For the CDR3, the DNA is TGCGCCAGCAGCCAAGATTTGGGGGGAACTAATGAAAAACTGTTTTTT. It yields the protein CASSQDLGGTNEKLFF. V usage is TRBV4-1 and J usage is TRBJ1-4, with D tentatively TRBD1 (5 bases). V lost 0 bases and J 1 base, leaving 9 bases between the germline ends. CDR1 is MGHRA, CDR2 YSYEKL, per germline. This CDR3 is built from 16 residues.

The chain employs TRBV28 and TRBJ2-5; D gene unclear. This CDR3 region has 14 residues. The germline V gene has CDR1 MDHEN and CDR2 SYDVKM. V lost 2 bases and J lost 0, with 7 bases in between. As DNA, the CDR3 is TGTGCCAGCAGTTTAATTCCGTACCAAGAGACCCAGTACTTC. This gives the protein CASSLIPYQETQYF.

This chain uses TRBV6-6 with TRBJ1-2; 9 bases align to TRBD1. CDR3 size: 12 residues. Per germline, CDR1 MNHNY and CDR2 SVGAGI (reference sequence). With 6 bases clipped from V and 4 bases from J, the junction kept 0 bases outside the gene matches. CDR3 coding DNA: TGTGCCAGCAGGGGACAGGGCTATGGCTACACCTTC. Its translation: CASRGQGYGYTF.

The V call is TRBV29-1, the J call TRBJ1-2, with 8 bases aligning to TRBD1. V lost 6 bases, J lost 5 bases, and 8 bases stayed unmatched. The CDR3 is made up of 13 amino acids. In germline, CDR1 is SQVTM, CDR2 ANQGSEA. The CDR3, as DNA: TGCAGCGTGGCGGACAGGGAGTTATATGGCTACACCTTC. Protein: CSVADRELYGYTF.

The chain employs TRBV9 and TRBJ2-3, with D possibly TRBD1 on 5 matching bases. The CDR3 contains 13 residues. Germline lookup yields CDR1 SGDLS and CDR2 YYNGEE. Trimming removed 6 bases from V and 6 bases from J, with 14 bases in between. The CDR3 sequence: CASKGVPGDTQYF. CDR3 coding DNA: TGTGCCAGCAAAGGAGTGCCAGGGGATACGCAGTATTTT. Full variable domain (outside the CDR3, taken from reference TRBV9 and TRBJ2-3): DSGVTQTPKHLITATGQRVTLRCSPRSGDLSVYWYQQSLDQGLQFLIQYYNGEERAKGNILERFSAQQFPDLHSELNLSSLELGDSALYFCASKGVPGDTQYFGPGTRLTVL.

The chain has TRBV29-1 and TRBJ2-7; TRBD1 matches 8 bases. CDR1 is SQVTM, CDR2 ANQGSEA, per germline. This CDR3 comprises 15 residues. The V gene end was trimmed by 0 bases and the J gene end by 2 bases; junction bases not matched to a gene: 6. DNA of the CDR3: TGCAGCGTTGAAGACCCCGGGACAGGAACCTACGAGCAGTACTTC. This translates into CSVEDPGTGTYEQYF.

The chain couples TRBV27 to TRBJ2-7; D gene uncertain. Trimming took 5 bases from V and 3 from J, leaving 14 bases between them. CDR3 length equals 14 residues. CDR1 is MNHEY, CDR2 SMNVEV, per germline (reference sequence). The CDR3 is CASSPHDLGYEQYF. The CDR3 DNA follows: TGTGCCAGCAGTCCACATGACTTGGGCTACGAGCAGTACTTC.

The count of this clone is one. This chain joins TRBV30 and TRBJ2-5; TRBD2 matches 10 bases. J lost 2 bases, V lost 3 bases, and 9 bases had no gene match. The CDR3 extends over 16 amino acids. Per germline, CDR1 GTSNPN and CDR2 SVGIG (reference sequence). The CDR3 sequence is CAWRTWASGGQETQYF. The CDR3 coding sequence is TGTGCCTGGAGAACTTGGGCTAGCGGGGGACAAGAGACCCAGTACTTC.

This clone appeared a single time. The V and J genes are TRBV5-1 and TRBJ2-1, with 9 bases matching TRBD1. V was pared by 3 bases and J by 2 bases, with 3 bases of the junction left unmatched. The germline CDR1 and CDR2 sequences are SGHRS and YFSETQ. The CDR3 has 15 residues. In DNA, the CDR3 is TGCGCCAGCAGCTGGGGACAGGGTACCTACAATGAGCAGTTCTTC. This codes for CASSWGQGTYNEQFF.

CDR3 sequence (DNA): TGTGCCAGCAGCCAACGAGGACTAGCGGGAGTTTGGGAGCAGTACTTC. It translates to CASSQRGLAGVWEQYF. The J gene is TRBJ2-7, the V gene TRBV14, with TRBD2 matching 13 bases. The trim removed 2 bases at V and 7 bases at J, leaving 8 bases unmatched. The CDR3 contains 16 residues. Per germline, CDR1 SGHDN and CDR2 FVKESK.

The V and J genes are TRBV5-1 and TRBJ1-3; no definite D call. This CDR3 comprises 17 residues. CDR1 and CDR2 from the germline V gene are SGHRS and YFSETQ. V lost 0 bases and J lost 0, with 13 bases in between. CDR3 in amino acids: CASSLGQESFSGNTIYF. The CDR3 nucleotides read TGCGCCAGCAGCTTGGGGCAAGAGAGTTTCTCTGGAAACACCATATATTTT.

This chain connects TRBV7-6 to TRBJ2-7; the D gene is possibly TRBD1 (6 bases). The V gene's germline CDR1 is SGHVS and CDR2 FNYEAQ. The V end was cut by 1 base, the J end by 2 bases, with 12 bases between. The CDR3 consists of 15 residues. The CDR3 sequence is CASSLGQAIPYEQYF. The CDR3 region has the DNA TGTGCCAGCAGCTTAGGACAGGCGATACCCTACGAGCAGTACTTC. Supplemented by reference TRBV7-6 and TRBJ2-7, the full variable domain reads GAGVSQSPRYKVTKRGQDVALRCDPISGHVSLYWYRQALGQGPEFLTYFNYEAQQDKSGLPNDRFSAERPEGSISTLTIQRTEQRDSAMYRCASSLGQAIPYEQYFGPGTRLTVT.

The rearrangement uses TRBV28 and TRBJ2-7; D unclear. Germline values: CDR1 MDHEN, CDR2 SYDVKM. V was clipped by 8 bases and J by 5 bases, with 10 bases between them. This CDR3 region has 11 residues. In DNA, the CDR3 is TGTGCCAGCTCCCCCACCCACGAGCAGTACTTC. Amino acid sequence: CASSPTHEQYF.

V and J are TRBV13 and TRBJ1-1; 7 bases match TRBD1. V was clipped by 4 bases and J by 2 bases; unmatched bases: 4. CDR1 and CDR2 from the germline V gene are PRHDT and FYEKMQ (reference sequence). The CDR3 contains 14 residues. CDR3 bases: TGTGCCAGCAGCTCGGGACAGCAAAACACTGAAGCTTTCTTT. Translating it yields CASSSGQQNTEAFF.

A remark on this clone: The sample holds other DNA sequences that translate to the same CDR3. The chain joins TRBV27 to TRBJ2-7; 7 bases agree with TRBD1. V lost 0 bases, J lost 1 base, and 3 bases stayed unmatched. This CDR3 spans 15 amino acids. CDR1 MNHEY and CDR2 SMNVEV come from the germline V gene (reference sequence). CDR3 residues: CASSLSGGGSYEQYF. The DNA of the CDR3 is TGTGCCAGCAGTTTATCAGGGGGCGGGTCCTACGAGCAGTACTTC.

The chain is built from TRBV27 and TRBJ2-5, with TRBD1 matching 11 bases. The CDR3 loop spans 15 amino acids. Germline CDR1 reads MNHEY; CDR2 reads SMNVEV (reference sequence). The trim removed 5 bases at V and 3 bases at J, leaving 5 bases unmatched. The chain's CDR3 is CASSLGTGGEETQYF. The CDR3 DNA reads TGTGCCAGCAGTCTCGGGACAGGGGGGGAAGAGACCCAGTACTTC.

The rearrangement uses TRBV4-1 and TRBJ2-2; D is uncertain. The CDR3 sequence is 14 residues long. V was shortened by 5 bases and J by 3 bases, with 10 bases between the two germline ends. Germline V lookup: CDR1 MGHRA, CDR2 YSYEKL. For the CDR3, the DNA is TGCGCCAGCAGCATGCGGTCGGACACCGGGGAGCTGTTTTTT. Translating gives CASSMRSDTGELFF.

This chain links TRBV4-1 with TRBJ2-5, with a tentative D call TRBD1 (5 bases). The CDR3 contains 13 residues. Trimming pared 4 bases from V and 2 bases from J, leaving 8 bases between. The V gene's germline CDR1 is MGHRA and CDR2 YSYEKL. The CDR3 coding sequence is TGCGCCAGCAGCCTGACAGAACAAGAGACCCAGTACTTC. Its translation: CASSLTEQETQYF.

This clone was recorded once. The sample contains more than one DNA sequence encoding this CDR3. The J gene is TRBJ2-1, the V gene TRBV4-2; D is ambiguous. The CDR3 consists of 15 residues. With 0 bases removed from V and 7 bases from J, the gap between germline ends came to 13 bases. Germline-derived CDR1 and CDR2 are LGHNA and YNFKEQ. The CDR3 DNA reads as TGTGCCAGCAGCCAAGACTTCCCAGAGCTGAATGAGCAGTTCTTC. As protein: CASSQDFPELNEQFF.

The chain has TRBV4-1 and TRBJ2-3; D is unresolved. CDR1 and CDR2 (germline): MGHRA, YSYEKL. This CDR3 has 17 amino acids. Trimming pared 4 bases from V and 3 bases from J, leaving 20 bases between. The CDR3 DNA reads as TGCGCCAGCAGCCTAGTAGGGCGAGTGATTGGGACAGATACGCAGTATTTT. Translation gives CASSLVGRVIGTDTQYF.